The text below deals with one T cell receptor (beta chain). The antigen remains unidentified. This record belongs to a study of T-cell reconstitution after alpha-beta-depleted transplantation in children. Points from the study as a whole: At around two months after transplant, the alpha-beta T cells were reportedly derived from several hundred expanded clones that came from non-depleted graft cells. The main origin of T-cell counts and diversity one year after transplant was newly produced T cells. The study traced high day-60 TCRbeta diversity in some patients to surviving recipient T cells and thymic progenitors.

Unique molecular identifiers were incorporated during preparation of the TCRbeta library. Each CDR3 protein gets one entry after TCRdb re-called the PCR reads with MiXCR. The sample lists about a million distinct CDR3 sequences, about 26% occurring once. The sequence was obtained from a boy less than two years old who had a stem cell transplant for SCID, so the T cells may come from the graft donor. Sequenced material: PBMCs, mostly from graft donor cells, taken 360 days after TCRalphabeta/CD19-depleted stem cell transplant.

The CDR3 DNA reads as TGTGCCAGCAGGCTCGGGGGAGGTGGCTACACCTTC. Translating it yields CASRLGGGGYTF. The chain couples TRBV2 to TRBJ1-2, with D tentatively TRBD1 (5 bases). The CDR3 spans 12 residues. The germline gives CDR1 SNHLY, CDR2 FYNNEI. The germline V and J ends were trimmed by 6 bases and 7 bases, with 12 bases remaining between them. Full variable domain (rest looked up from reference TRBV2 and TRBJ1-2): EPEVTQTPSHQVTQMGQEVILRCVPISNHLYFYWYRQILGQKVEFLVSFYNNEISEKSEIFDDQFSVERPDGSNFTLKIRSTKLEDSAMYFCASRLGGGGYTFGSGTRLTVV.